This TCR beta chain was recorded in a study of blood T cells in healthy people across ages. Using a J-beta primer mix together with a sample-barcoded 5' primer, a second PCR was run for roughly 7 to 11 cycles. Each CDR3 protein gets one entry after TCRdb re-called the 5' RACE reads with MiXCR. The profile shows around 650,000 distinct CDR3 sequences, less than 45% of them singletons. Overall study findings and caveats: Age advanced and TCR beta diversity per million T cells fell, roughly linearly.

Of note for this clonotype: Its antigen remains unknown.

The CDR3 extends over 16 amino acids. CDR1 is SGHTA and CDR2 is FQGTGA in the germline V gene. V was pared by 2 bases and J by 5 bases, with 16 bases between. This TCR was recovered from a man older than 75 in good health. This chain links TRBV7-3 with TRBJ1-5, with a tentative D call TRBD1 (6 bases). The source material was blood. The CDR3 DNA reads as TGTGCCAGCAGCTTAGGGTTGGGGGCATCCGATCAGCCCCAGCATTTT. Translated: CASSLGLGASDQPQHF.